A single sample is the source of the 4 T cell receptor beta chains below, sequenced in a study of T-cell memory formation after mild COVID-19. TCRdb recomputed calls from the 5' RACE reads with MiXCR, one row per CDR3 protein. Here the sample spans roughly 450,000 distinct CDR3 sequences, 15% to 20% being singletons. Sequencing input: PBMCs or a T cell subset sorted from them (not recorded which). These receptors were obtained from an adult woman who had mild COVID-19 (a few samples of this study predate the infection). Cell type and time point are not known.

This clonotype has a handful of counts. This sequence joins TRBV4-2 and TRBJ1-2; no definite D call. Germline CDR1 LGHNA, CDR2 YNFKEQ. V lost 0 bases and J 1 base, leaving 9 bases between the germline ends. This CDR3 has 15 amino acids. CDR3 sequence reads: CASSQDDRNNYGYTF. The CDR3, as DNA: TGTGCCAGCAGCCAAGATGATAGGAATAACTATGGCTACACCTTC.

The V and J genes are TRBV28 and TRBJ1-5; 7 bases fit TRBD1. V lost 3 bases, J lost 3 bases, and 2 bases stayed unmatched. Germline-derived CDR1 and CDR2 are MDHEN and SYDVKM. The CDR3 extends over 14 amino acids. The CDR3 DNA reads TGTGCCAGCAGTTTTAGGGGGCTCAATCAGCCCCAGCATTTT. It encodes CASSFRGLNQPQHF.

Concerning this clonotype: Mismatch with germline at one junction end may stem from a read error. V usage is TRBV27 and J usage is TRBJ1-2; 7 bases are shared with TRBD1. There are 13 residues in the CDR3. CDR1 is MNHEY and CDR2 is SMNVEV in the germline V gene (reference sequence). This CDR3 reads CASSFGQGGSVAF. In DNA, the CDR3 is TGTGCCAGCAGTTTTGGGCAGGGGGGGTCCGTCGCCTTC.

V is TRBV7-9 and J is TRBJ2-7; TRBD1 matches at 7 bases. The CDR3 is 20 amino acids. After removal of 0 bases from V and 2 bases from J, the junction contained 19 bases not matched to a gene. The germline CDR1 and CDR2 sequences are SEHNR and FQNEAQ (reference sequence). The chain's CDR3 is CASSLALVVTRAQGAYEQYF. The DNA of the CDR3 is TGTGCCAGCAGCTTAGCGTTGGTAGTTACCCGGGCGCAGGGGGCCTACGAGCAGTACTTC.